The 21 T cell receptor beta chains below all came from one sample that was sequenced in a study of graft-versus-host responses after intestinal transplantation. Labeling with CFSE marked around 200,000 responder cells, which were plated with around 200,000 irradiated, violet-dye-labeled stimulator cells. This table comes from immunoSEQ multiplex PCR, and its TCRdb copy is limited to in-frame clones, with some not included. Among about 21,000 clones, roughly 33% were seen once, and the ten largest hold about 9.3%. Here the sequenced sample was alloreactive CD8+ T cells from a mixed lymphocyte reaction culture, taken before intestinal transplant. Subset noted: CFSE-low proliferating T cells sorted from roughly 6-day pre-transplant mixed lymphocyte reaction (GvH or HvG direction). The receptors were sampled from a human patient who received an intestinal transplant.

This chain connects TRBV6-1 to TRBJ2-5; D ambiguous. Germline V gene data show CDR1 as MNHNS and CDR2 as SASEGT. Trimming removed 6 bases at V and 2 bases at J, with 10 bases between. CDR3 size: 13 residues. This CDR3 is CASRPVGQETQYF. For the CDR3, the DNA is TGTGCCAGCAGGCCGGTAGGGCAAGAGACCCAGTACTTC.

This clone was detected only once. The CDR3 protein is CATSRLGGYEQFF. The CDR3, as DNA: TGTGCCACCAGCAGACTAGGAGGGTATGAGCAGTTCTTC. The chain is built from TRBV15 and TRBJ2-1; the D gene is possibly TRBD2 (6 bases). The CDR3 is made up of 13 amino acids. V was cut by 2 bases and J by 8 bases, with 10 bases left in between. The germline V gene has CDR1 LNHNV and CDR2 YYDKDF (reference sequence).

This chain links TRBV19 with TRBJ2-1; tentative D call: TRBD1 (6 bases). V shed 3 bases and J shed 7 bases, with 13 bases lying between them. Germline assignment: CDR1 LNHDA and CDR2 SQIVND (reference sequence). CDR3 length: 14 amino acids. CDR3 DNA: TGTGCCAGTAGTATTATGGGGGCTGGGAATGAGCAGTTCTTC. This encodes CASSIMGAGNEQFF. Supplemented by reference TRBV19 and TRBJ2-1, the full variable domain reads DGGITQSPKYLFRKEGQNVTLSCEQNLNHDAMYWYRQDPGQGLRLIYYSQIVNDFQKGDIAEGYSVSREKKESFPLTVTSAQKNPTAFYLCASSIMGAGNEQFFGPGTRLTVL.

This chain joins TRBV11-2 and TRBJ2-3, with D possibly being TRBD1 or TRBD2 (5 bases each). Germline V gives CDR1 SGHAT, CDR2 FQNNGV. This CDR3 is built from 19 residues. Trimming removed 0 bases at V and 3 bases at J, with 22 bases between. CDR3 sequence (DNA): TGTGCCAGCAGCTTAGATTTCGGGACGCTTGTGGGGGTGACAGATACGCAGTATTTT. Protein: CASSLDFGTLVGVTDTQYF.

In the case of this clone: The germline gene is not matched at one end of the junction; a read error may be the cause. This chain joins TRBV6-5 and TRBJ2-5; D perhaps matches TRBD2 (5 bases). The CDR3 runs 15 residues. In germline, CDR1 is MNHEY, CDR2 SVGAGI. The DNA for the CDR3 is TGTGTCAGCAATCGTAGCGAATATTACAAAGAGACCCAGTACTTC. The encoded protein is CVSNRSEYYKETQYF.

This chain uses TRBV6-5 with TRBJ2-7, with D unclear. Trimming shortened V by 6 bases and J by 0 bases, and 9 bases separated the two germline ends. The V gene's germline CDR1 is MNHEY and CDR2 SVGAGI. The CDR3 totals 13 residues. For the CDR3, the DNA is TGTGCCAGCAGACTGCCGGGCTCCTACGAGCAGTACTTC. Translated: CASRLPGSYEQYF.

The rearrangement links TRBV4-1 to TRBJ1-4; D gene uncertain. Trimming stripped 1 base from V and 5 bases from J, with 14 bases between. The germline V gene has CDR1 MGHRA and CDR2 YSYEKL. The CDR3 spans 16 residues. The CDR3, as DNA: TGCGCCAGCAGCCAAGTCCTTCGGTTACAGAATGAAAAACTGTTTTTT. It encodes CASSQVLRLQNEKLFF.

This chain joins TRBV5-1 and TRBJ1-2; the D is unclear. The germline gives CDR1 SGHRS, CDR2 YFSETQ. This CDR3 region has 14 residues. V dropped 2 bases and J dropped 0 bases, with 8 bases sitting between them. CDR3 loop: CASSFSWANYGYTF. CDR3 sequence (DNA): TGCGCCAGCAGCTTTTCATGGGCTAACTATGGCTACACCTTC. The variable domain in full, with the rest retrieved from reference TRBV5-1 and TRBJ1-2, is KAGVTQTPRYLIKTRGQQVTLSCSPISGHRSVSWYQQTPGQGLQFLFEYFSETQRNKGNFPGRFSGRQFSNSRSEMNVSTLELGDSALYLCASSFSWANYGYTFGSGTRLTVV.

The chain combines TRBV9 with TRBJ1-2; D not certain. Germline CDR1 is SGDLS and CDR2 is YYNGEE. Deletions cut 3 bases from V and 4 bases from J, with 16 bases between. The CDR3 extends over 15 amino acids. CDR3 in amino acids: CASSGKTGPRYGYTF. In DNA form, the CDR3 reads TGTGCCAGCAGCGGAAAGACCGGGCCCCGCTATGGCTACACCTTC. Full variable domain (missing parts from reference TRBV9 and TRBJ1-2): DSGVTQTPKHLITATGQRVTLRCSPRSGDLSVYWYQQSLDQGLQFLIQYYNGEERAKGNILERFSAQQFPDLHSELNLSSLELGDSALYFCASSGKTGPRYGYTFGSGTRLTVV.

The chain links TRBV6-6 to TRBJ1-2, with D unclear. Trimming cost V 3 bases and J 7 bases, with 15 bases left between them. CDR3 length: 14 amino acids. Per germline, CDR1 MNHNY and CDR2 SVGAGI (reference sequence). CDR3 coding DNA: TGTGCCAGCAGTTATTTAGGAAGGACTTCTGGCTACACCTTC. This encodes CASSYLGRTSGYTF.

The sample holds a few counts of this clone. The chain joins TRBV5-1 to TRBJ1-1; maybe TRBD1 (5 bases). The V gene lost 4 bases and the J gene lost 2 bases, with 18 bases spanning the gap. Germline V gene data show CDR1 as SGHRS and CDR2 as YFSETQ. The CDR3 spans 16 residues. The CDR3 loop is CASSPSGALGNTEAFF. The DNA for the CDR3 is TGCGCCAGCAGCCCCTCTGGGGCGCTAGGAAACACTGAAGCTTTCTTT.

This clone was observed a few times. The rearrangement joins TRBV30 to TRBJ2-7; D gene uncertain. The CDR3 sequence is 13 residues long. The germline gives CDR1 GTSNPN, CDR2 SVGIG (reference sequence). Trimming pared 5 bases from V and 0 bases from J, leaving 11 bases between. CDR3: CAWSWTSSYEQYF. Here the CDR3 DNA reads TGTGCCTGGTCGTGGACCAGCTCCTACGAGCAGTACTTC.

Details on this clone: A far larger clone is only one base removed, so a read error is likely. The same CDR3 is also encoded by other DNA sequences in this sample. The chain carries TRBV4-1 and TRBJ1-2; 7 bases match TRBD1. Germline lookup yields CDR1 MGHRA and CDR2 YSYEKL. Trimming at V came to 5 bases and at J to 6 bases, leaving 12 bases not matched to a gene. The CDR3 is made up of 15 amino acids. In nucleotides, the CDR3 is TGCGCCAGCAGCAGAGGGACAGACCAAGGAAATGGCTACACCTTC. Translation gives CASSRGTDQGNGYTF.

This clone is categorized as medium-sized. This chain uses TRBV7-9 with TRBJ1-3, with TRBD1 matching over 9 bases. Germline values: CDR1 SEHNR, CDR2 FQNEAQ (reference sequence). The length of the CDR3 is 15 residues. V gave up 6 bases and J gave up 0 bases; unmatched junction bases: 3. The CDR3: CASRGQGSSGNTIYF. The CDR3 DNA is TGTGCCAGCAGGGGACAGGGAAGCTCTGGAAACACCATATATTTT.

The CDR3 region has the DNA TGCGCCAGCAGCGACATGTCGAGGGCCGTCTACAATGAGCAGTTCTTC. This codes for CASSDMSRAVYNEQFF. This sequence joins TRBV4-1 and TRBJ2-1; a weak D match, TRBD2 (5 bases). The CDR3 has 16 residues. Germline lookup yields CDR1 MGHRA and CDR2 YSYEKL. V dropped 5 bases and J dropped 3 bases, with 17 bases sitting between them.

The gene calls are TRBV10-1 and TRBJ2-2; 8 positions match TRBD2. The CDR3 sequence is 14 residues long. Germline assignment: CDR1 WNHNN and CDR2 SYGVQD (reference sequence). J lost 5 bases, V lost 7 bases, and 6 bases had no gene match. The CDR3 region has the DNA TGCGCCAGCAAGGCGGGAGGAGGTACCGGGGAGCTGTTTTTT. The encoded protein is CASKAGGGTGELFF.

This clone has a handful of counts. V and J are TRBV9 and TRBJ2-1, with 8 bases aligning to TRBD1. This CDR3 has 16 residues. Germline CDR1 is SGDLS and CDR2 is YYNGEE. J was trimmed by 0 bases and V by 4 bases; bases with no gene match: 6. This CDR3 reads CASSIRQGSSYNEQFF. The DNA for the CDR3 is TGTGCCAGCAGCATCCGACAGGGGAGCTCCTACAATGAGCAGTTCTTC.

This clone was counted only a few times. The chain combines TRBV5-4 with TRBJ2-7; D is unresolved. The germline gives CDR1 SGHNT, CDR2 YYREEE (reference sequence). Trimming removed 5 bases from V and 6 bases from J, with 12 bases in between. This CDR3 is 12 amino acids long. The CDR3 DNA reads as TGTGCCAGCAGTTACCCCCTCTCCGAGCAGTACTTC. It is translated as CASSYPLSEQYF.

This clone turned up a few times. This sequence may be a read error, since a much larger clone differs from it by one base. This chain connects TRBV4-2 to TRBJ1-5; tentatively, D is TRBD1 (5 bases). V lost 0 bases, J lost 4 bases, and 10 bases lay in between. The germline V gene has CDR1 LGHNA and CDR2 YNFKEQ. This CDR3 has 15 amino acids. CDR3 bases: TGTGCCAGCAGCCAAGATGAGGGGTGGAATCAGCCCCAGCATTTT. Translation: CASSQDEGWNQPQHF.

V and J are TRBV27 and TRBJ2-7, with D perhaps matching TRBD1 (6 bases). With 2 bases removed from V and 3 bases from J, the gap between germline ends came to 11 bases. Germline loops: CDR1 MNHEY, CDR2 SMNVEV (reference sequence). This CDR3 contains 14 residues. CDR3 sequence reads: CASSLINRVYEQYF. CDR3 DNA sequence: TGTGCCAGCAGTTTAATTAACAGGGTCTACGAGCAGTACTTC.

The rearrangement joins TRBV5-4 to TRBJ1-2, with 7 bases matching TRBD1. Germline CDR1 reads SGHNT; CDR2 reads YYREEE (reference sequence). The CDR3 length is 14 residues. The ends lost 4 bases at V and 6 bases at J; junction bases unmatched: 9. CDR3 coding DNA: TGTGCCAGCAGCGGGACAGACCAAGGAAATGGCTACACCTTC. Its translation is CASSGTDQGNGYTF.